Below, 22 T cell receptor beta chains from the same sample are listed, as sequenced in a study of CD8+CD57+ T cells in acquired aplastic anemia. All sequencing subjects had displayed CD8+CD57+ cell expansion on flow cytometry. Genomic DNA acted as the template from which TCR beta VDJ combination and CDR3 sequence profiling were carried out. TCRdb called the reads again in MiXCR, with one record for every CDR3 protein. There are some 170,000 distinct CDR3 sequences in the sample; more than 45% occur only once, and around 1% lies in the top ten. Sequencing was performed on sorted CD4+, CD8+, or CD8+CD57+ T cells (not recorded which) from PBMCs. Every receptor here comes from a human donor with aplastic anemia.

About this clonotype itself: Being one base from a much bigger clone, this may be a read error. The V gene is TRBV6-5, the J gene TRBJ1-1, with 7 bases lining up with TRBD1. Germline CDR1 MNHEY, CDR2 SVGAGI. This CDR3 comprises 14 residues. CDR3 in DNA: TGTGCCAGCGGTTACGCAGGGGGTGGCACTGAAGCTTTCTTT. Protein product: CASGYAGGGTEAFF.

The genes are TRBV7-9 and TRBJ1-1, with D maybe TRBD1 (6 bases). V gave up 3 bases and J gave up 8 bases, with 10 bases separating them. There are 12 residues in the CDR3. Germline V CDR1 and CDR2: SEHNR, FQNEAQ (reference sequence). The CDR3 DNA is TGTGCCAGCAGCTTTAGGACAGACGAAGCTTTCTTT. Encoded protein: CASSFRTDEAFF.

Concerning this clonotype: An end of the junction does not agree with germline; a read error may underlie this. This chain links TRBV10-3 with TRBJ2-3; D uncertain. CDR1 and CDR2 from the germline V gene are ENHRY and SYGVKD. There are 14 residues in the CDR3. The CDR3 bases are TGTGCCATCAGCCAGACCAGTAGTACAGATATGCAGTATTTT. This codes for CAISQTSSTDMQYF.

This clonotype was detected many times. The DNA for the CDR3 is TGTGCCACCTCGTCTCTGGGCGATACGCAGTATTTT. Its translation: CATSSLGDTQYF. The rearrangement uses TRBV6-1 and TRBJ2-3; D is unclear. From germline, CDR1 is MNHNS and CDR2 SASEGT. The V gene lost 10 bases and the J gene lost 6 bases, with 14 bases spanning the gap. This CDR3 is 12 amino acids long.

The gene calls are TRBV2 and TRBJ2-2, with unresolved D. The CDR3 length is 14 residues. Germline V lookup: CDR1 SNHLY, CDR2 FYNNEI. Trimming stripped 10 bases from V and 3 bases from J, with 15 bases between. The CDR3: CAIPEGWDTGELFF. The CDR3 nucleotides are TGTGCCATCCCAGAAGGGTGGGACACCGGGGAGCTGTTTTTT. Full variable domain (outside the CDR3, taken from reference TRBV2 and TRBJ2-2): EPEVTQTPSHQVTQMGQEVILRCVPISNHLYFYWYRQILGQKVEFLVSFYNNEISEKSEIFDDQFSVERPDGSNFTLKIRSTKLEDSAMYFCAIPEGWDTGELFFGEGSRLTVL.

This clonotype was counted ten times or more. The V gene is TRBV11-2, the J gene TRBJ1-1; D may be TRBD1 (5 bases). Trimming left V 3 bases short and J 4 bases short, with 15 bases between. There are 15 residues in the CDR3. CDR1 and CDR2 (germline): SGHAT, FQNNGV. CDR3 amino acids: CASSLVAGLGTEAFF. CDR3 bases: TGTGCCAGCAGCTTGGTGGCAGGGTTGGGCACTGAAGCTTTCTTT.

The sample holds many counts of this clonotype. V is TRBV6-5 and J is TRBJ2-7; D gene uncertain. V was pared by 0 bases and J by 0 bases, with 9 bases between. Germline CDR1 and CDR2: MNHEY and SVGAGI. There are 15 residues in the CDR3. CDR3 residues: CASSYSMGSSYEQYF. DNA for the CDR3: TGTGCCAGCAGTTACTCGATGGGCTCCTCCTACGAGCAGTACTTC.

This chain uses TRBV19 with TRBJ2-2; a possible D gene is TRBD1 (7 bases). The length of the CDR3 is 17 residues. Germline V gene data show CDR1 as LNHDA and CDR2 as SQIVND (reference sequence). The V gene lost 3 bases and the J gene lost 8 bases, with 22 bases spanning the gap. CDR3 DNA: TGTGCCAGTAGTATGGGCGGTGCAGGGGGGCTTATGGGGGAGCTGTTTTTT. Its protein is CASSMGGAGGLMGELFF.

The J gene is TRBJ1-2, the V gene TRBV29-1; D is ambiguous. The CDR3 runs 14 residues. In germline, CDR1 is SQVTM, CDR2 ANQGSEA. The V gene lost 3 bases and the J gene lost 7 bases, with 18 bases spanning the gap. The CDR3 nucleotides read TGCAGCGTTGATGCGTCGGTCGCCTGGGCTGGCTACACCTTC. It yields the protein CSVDASVAWAGYTF. Together with reference TRBV29-1 and TRBJ1-2, the CDR3 gives the full variable domain: SAVISQKPSRDICQRGTSLTIQCQVDSQVTMMFWYRQQPGQSLTLIATANQGSEATYESGFVIDKFPISRPNLTFSTLTVSNMSPEDSSIYLCSVDASVAWAGYTFGSGTRLTVV.

The chain is built from TRBV11-2 and TRBJ2-3; D is uncertain. CDR3 size: 15 residues. CDR1 and CDR2 from the germline V gene are SGHAT and FQNNGV. V was trimmed by 4 bases and J by 1 base, leaving 12 bases between them. The CDR3 loop reads CASSWSWQGTDTQYF. In nucleotides, the CDR3 is TGTGCCAGCAGCTGGTCGTGGCAGGGCACAGATACGCAGTATTTT.

The chain combines TRBV5-5 with TRBJ1-2; D uncertain. V lost 0 bases and J lost 9, with 9 bases in between. Germline CDR1 and CDR2: SGHKS and YYEKEE (reference sequence). The CDR3 has 12 residues. CDR3 coding DNA: TGTGCCAGCAGCTTGGACTTGAGTCGCTACACCTTC. It codes for CASSLDLSRYTF.

Comments on this clonotype: Possible read error: a much larger clone is one base away. V is TRBV20-1 and J is TRBJ2-3; 9 nucleotides line up with TRBD2. From germline, CDR1 is DFQATT and CDR2 SNEGSKA (reference sequence). The CDR3 covers 13 residues. CDR3: CRLAGARTDRQYF. The CDR3, as DNA: TGCAGGTTAGCGGGGGCTCGCACAGATAGGCAGTATTTT.

This clonotype was detected many times. V is TRBV2 and J is TRBJ2-4; D ambiguous. The V end lost 3 bases, the J end lost 1 base, and 10 bases lay between the germline ends. This CDR3 region has 15 residues. Germline assignment: CDR1 SNHLY and CDR2 FYNNEI. The CDR3 region has the DNA TGTGCCAGCAGTGAGTGGGATTCGGCCAAAAACATTCAGTACTTC. Protein sequence: CASSEWDSAKNIQYF.

The chain couples TRBV20-1 to TRBJ2-7; D remains ambiguous. The length of the CDR3 is 13 residues. The germline CDR1 and CDR2 sequences are DFQATT and SNEGSKA (reference sequence). Trimming cost V 3 bases and J 0 bases, with 9 bases left between them. The CDR3 here is CSARIGGSYEQYF. CDR3 coding DNA: TGCAGTGCTAGGATCGGTGGCTCCTACGAGCAGTACTTC.

In regard to this clonotype: This CDR3 fails to terminate in the conserved phenylalanine or tryptophan, so it likely reflects a read error. The limits of the CDR3 on the DNA are not certain, so only TCRdb's listed CDR3 is given. V gene TRBV11-3 combines with J gene TRBJ1-1; no check of the table's D call, TRBD1, against the DNA was made. The germline V gene encodes CDR1 SGHNT and CDR2 YENEEA. The CDR3 is 10 residues long, counting both termini. CDR3 loop: CASGLGTGGG.

This clonotype occurred many times. CDR3 residues: CATSRGPLAGEETQYF. CDR3 DNA: TGTGCCACCAGCAGAGGTCCTCTAGCGGGGGAAGAGACCCAGTACTTC. The rearrangement joins TRBV15 to TRBJ2-5; 10 nucleotides match TRBD2. The V gene's germline CDR1 is LNHNV and CDR2 YYDKDF (reference sequence). The trim removed 1 base at V and 3 bases at J, leaving 5 bases unmatched. The length of the CDR3 is 16 residues.

This clonotype appeared a few times. This chain joins TRBV29-1 and TRBJ1-2; TRBD1 is a possible D gene (6 bases). Per germline, CDR1 SQVTM and CDR2 ANQGSEA. V dropped 3 bases and J dropped 3 bases, with 20 bases sitting between them. The CDR3 is 16 residues long. The CDR3 loop is CSVENAGQDSHYGYTF. CDR3 DNA sequence: TGCAGCGTTGAGAATGCTGGTCAGGACAGCCACTATGGCTACACCTTC.

This rearrangement joins TRBV5-4 to TRBJ1-2; D is undetermined. The germline CDR1 and CDR2 sequences are SGHNT and YYREEE (reference sequence). The CDR3 covers 14 residues. Deletions cut 4 bases from V and 4 bases from J, with 14 bases between. CDR3 DNA: TGTGCCAGCAGCACCGAGCTCCTAGCCTATGGCTACACCTTC. Its translation: CASSTELLAYGYTF.

For this clonotype: Given a much more abundant clone one base away, this may be a read error. The V gene is TRBV12-3 or TRBV12-4, the J gene TRBJ1-2; the D gene is possibly TRBD1 (5 bases). CDR3 length: 13 amino acids. Between the trimmed V and J ends, which lost 5 bases and 7 bases, there was a span of 14 bases. The CDR3 bases are TGTGCCAGCAGTGCCGGGACGGCCTGTGGCTACACCTTC. Translating gives CASSAGTACGYTF.

This clonotype was counted at least ten times. This rearrangement joins TRBV20-1 to TRBJ2-1, with 12 bases aligning to TRBD2. Germline trimming cut 3 bases from V and 8 bases from J; bases unmatched to any gene: 11. This CDR3 comprises 16 residues. Germline V gives CDR1 DFQATT, CDR2 SNEGSKA (reference sequence). The CDR3 nucleotides read TGCAGTGCTAGTAAAGGAGACCTAGCGGGGGGGGATGAGCAGTTCTTC. Translating it yields CSASKGDLAGGDEQFF.

This clonotype was counted between two and nine times. The chain recombines TRBV18 with TRBJ1-1; possibly TRBD1 for D (5 bases). The CDR3 is 13 amino acids. The germline V gene has CDR1 KGHSH and CDR2 LQKENI. The ends were cut back, 5 bases at V and 1 base at J, with 8 bases in the middle. CDR3 loop: CASSSGTNTEAFF. In DNA form, the CDR3 reads TGTGCCAGCTCATCCGGGACGAACACTGAAGCTTTCTTT.

A word on this clonotype: Since a much larger clone is just one base distant, this may be a read error. The chain couples TRBV12-3 or TRBV12-4 to TRBJ2-3, with D maybe TRBD1 (6 bases). The CDR3 covers 15 residues. The V gene lost 1 base and the J gene lost 4 bases, with 12 bases spanning the gap. The CDR3 is CASSLGGRSADTQYF. The CDR3 DNA follows: TGTGCCAGCAGTTTAGGGGGGCGGTCGGCAGATACGCAGTATTTT.